This entry features one T cell receptor (beta chain) sequence. The data originate from a study of shared clonotypes between healthy human individuals. The germline V gene has CDR1 MDHEN and CDR2 SYDVKM. The CDR3 length is 14 residues. V dropped 7 bases and J dropped 0 bases, with 13 bases sitting between them. Using immunoSEQ multiplex PCR, the repertoire was profiled, and TCRdb retains in-frame clones only, with some absent. Among just under 350,000 clones listed, around four fifths were seen once. The sample comprised memory CD4+ T cells sorted from blood. Subset reported: CD45RA-negative fraction. The V gene is TRBV28, the J gene TRBJ2-7, with unresolved D. This clonotype originated in a young man in good health. The CDR3 reads CASNRRDSSYEQYF. CDR3 coding DNA: TGTGCCAGCAATAGACGAGATTCCTCCTACGAGCAGTACTTC.